This T cell receptor (beta chain) comes out of a study of Ad26.COV2.S vaccination and SARS-CoV-2 variants. Study-level information: Donor got 5x10^10 or 1x10^11 viral particles of Ad26.COV2.S.

Data came from immunoSEQ multiplex PCR; TCRdb stores just in-frame clones and leaves some out. The repertoire holds 450,000 to 550,000 clones, 85% to 90% seen once, with approximately 2.5% in the top ten. The treatment: approximately 18 received Ad26.COV2.S at low or high dose, single or two shots; about 5 received placebo; per-sample allocation not given. Specimen acquisition occurred on day 63 following the initial vaccine or placebo injection. Notes on the study in general: Estimates derived from TCR breadth and depth analyses may have underestimated total T cell responses.

V shed 4 bases and J shed 7 bases, with 14 bases lying between them. The CDR3 loop spans 14 amino acids. The germline V gene has CDR1 MGHRA and CDR2 YSYEKL. A remark on this clone: As yet, its antigen is unknown.

The specimen comprised peripheral blood, sampled in a trial of Ad26.COV2.S vaccine versus placebo. The receptor was isolated from a person between 18 and 65 years old who received the Ad26.COV2.S COVID-19 vaccine or a placebo. The chain links TRBV4-1 to TRBJ2-1; D may be TRBD2 (5 bases). Written as DNA, the CDR3 is TGCGCCAGCAGCCTGGAGGACCTAGTGAATGAGCAGTTCTTC. It specifies CASSLEDLVNEQFF.